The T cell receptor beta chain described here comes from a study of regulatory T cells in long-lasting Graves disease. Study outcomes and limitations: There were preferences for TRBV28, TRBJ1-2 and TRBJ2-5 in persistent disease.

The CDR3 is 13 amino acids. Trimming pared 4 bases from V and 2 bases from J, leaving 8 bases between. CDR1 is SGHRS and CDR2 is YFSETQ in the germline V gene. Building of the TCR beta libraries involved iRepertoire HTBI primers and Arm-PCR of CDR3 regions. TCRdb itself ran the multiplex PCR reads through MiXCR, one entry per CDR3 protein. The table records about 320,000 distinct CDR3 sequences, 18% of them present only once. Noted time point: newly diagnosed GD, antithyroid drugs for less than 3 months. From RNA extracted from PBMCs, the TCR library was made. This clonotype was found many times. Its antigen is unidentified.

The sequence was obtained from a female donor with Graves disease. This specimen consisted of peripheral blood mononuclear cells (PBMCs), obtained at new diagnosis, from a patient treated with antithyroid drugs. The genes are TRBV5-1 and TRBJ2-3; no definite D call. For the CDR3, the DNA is TGCGCCAGCAGCCCCCAGGCCACAGATACGCAGTATTTT. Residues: CASSPQATDTQYF. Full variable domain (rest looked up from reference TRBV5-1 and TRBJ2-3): KAGVTQTPRYLIKTRGQQVTLSCSPISGHRSVSWYQQTPGQGLQFLFEYFSETQRNKGNFPGRFSGRQFSNSRSEMNVSTLELGDSALYLCASSPQATDTQYFGPGTRLTVL.